Following are 27 T cell receptor beta chains from one sample sequenced in a study of blood T cells in healthy people across ages. Next came a second PCR, run for about 6 to 12 cycles, which used a sample-barcoded 5' primer along with a J-beta primer mix. TCRdb reprocessed the 5' RACE reads via MiXCR and lists one record per CDR3 protein. The top ten hold roughly 40% of the sample, which has hundreds of thousands of distinct CDR3 sequences, about 55% seen once. Sequencing was done on a sample of blood. The receptors derive from a man older than 75 in good health.

This clonotype occurred once. The V and J genes are TRBV28 and TRBJ2-5, with D possibly TRBD1 on 6 matching bases. The CDR3 length is 13 residues. The germline gives CDR1 MDHEN, CDR2 SYDVKM. Trimming removed 10 bases at V and 4 bases at J, with 16 bases between. The CDR3 DNA sequence: TGTGCCATCACCGGGACACTCCGAGAGACCCAGTACTTC. Translation gives CAITGTLRETQYF.

This clonotype was found a few times. The chain employs TRBV4-1 and TRBJ1-2, with unresolved D. Trimming removed 4 bases at V and 3 bases at J, with 12 bases between. The germline CDR1 and CDR2 sequences are MGHRA and YSYEKL. The CDR3 is 14 residues long. In DNA form, the CDR3 reads TGCGCCAGCAGCCCCCGCGGCGAAGACTATGGCTACACCTTC. Translating it yields CASSPRGEDYGYTF.

V is TRBV20-1 and J is TRBJ2-1; no clear D. The J call may be incorrect, as the DNA end agrees better with TRBJ2-7. This CDR3 contains 13 residues. Germline V gene sequence: CDR1 DFQATT, CDR2 SNEGSKA (reference sequence). CDR3 coding DNA: TGCAGTGCTGGTGATGCGGCATACAATGAGCAGTACTTC. This codes for CSAGDAAYNEQYF.

V and J are TRBV5-1 and TRBJ2-5; 10 bases line up with TRBD2. The DNA end is a closer match to TRBJ2-7, so the J assignment may be wrong. The CDR3 has 16 amino acids. In germline, CDR1 is SGHRS, CDR2 YFSETQ. CDR3 bases: TGCGCCAGCAGACCTACCCCTAGCGGGAGTATGTACGAGCAGTACTTC. It specifies CASRPTPSGSMYEQYF.

The chain links TRBV9 to TRBJ2-1; TRBD1 is a possible D gene (7 bases). The germline V and J ends were trimmed by 1 base and 0 bases, with 14 bases remaining between them. In germline, CDR1 is SGDLS, CDR2 YYNGEE. The CDR3 sequence is 17 residues long. The CDR3 region is CASSVSQGGNSYNEQFF. CDR3 DNA: TGTGCCAGCAGCGTATCCCAGGGGGGTAACTCCTACAATGAGCAGTTCTTC.

The chain uses TRBV6-2 or TRBV6-3 and TRBJ1-4; perhaps TRBD1 as D (5 bases). Germline CDR1 MNHEY, CDR2 SVGEGT. Trimming stripped 4 bases from V and 8 bases from J, with 11 bases between. This CDR3 has 13 residues. This CDR3 reads CASSSRGSEKLFF. The DNA of the CDR3 is TGTGCCAGCAGTTCAAGGGGATCCGAAAAACTGTTTTTT.

The rearrangement joins TRBV20-1 to TRBJ2-1; TRBD2 matches at 11 bases. The CDR3 extends over 17 amino acids. The germline V gene encodes CDR1 DFQATT and CDR2 SNEGSKA (reference sequence). V trimming: 0 bases; J trimming: 7 bases; junction bases outside the gene matches: 11. This CDR3 is CSARETLAGGRLNEQFF. The CDR3, as DNA: TGCAGTGCTAGAGAGACGCTAGCGGGAGGACGCCTAAATGAGCAGTTCTTC.

J is TRBJ2-3 and V is TRBV20-1; 8 nucleotides agree with TRBD1. J lost 14 bases, V lost 6 bases, and 16 bases had no gene match. Germline CDR1 and CDR2: DFQATT and SNEGSKA (reference sequence). CDR3 length equals 13 residues. Here the CDR3 reads CSAPTGVHRYAYF. DNA for the CDR3: TGCAGTGCGCCGACAGGGGTACACAGATACGCGTATTTT.

The chain uses TRBV20-1 and TRBJ2-3; D may be TRBD1 or TRBD2 (6 bases each). The germline gives CDR1 DFQATT, CDR2 SNEGSKA (reference sequence). The CDR3 has 15 amino acids. With 3 bases removed from V and 6 bases from J, the gap between germline ends came to 19 bases. The CDR3 loop is CSASTQGGGGDTQYF. DNA of the CDR3: TGCAGTGCTAGCACACAGGGAGGTGGTGGTGATACGCAGTATTTT.

This sequence joins TRBV6-5 and TRBJ2-5, with no clear D. Germline CDR1 reads MNHEY; CDR2 reads SVGAGI. This CDR3 comprises 13 residues. V was trimmed by 6 bases and J by 11 bases, leaving 19 bases between them. CDR3 region: CASSPMWATAQYF. CDR3 nucleotides: TGTGCCAGCAGCCCCATGTGGGCGACCGCTCAGTACTTC.

This clonotype was recorded once. The rearrangement uses TRBV6-6 and TRBJ2-4; TRBD1 agrees at 7 bases. CDR1 and CDR2 (germline): MNHNY, SVGAGI (reference sequence). V shed 6 bases, J shed 13 bases, and the junction held 9 bases outside the gene matches. The CDR3 is made up of 12 amino acids. The CDR3 spells CASRLDRAEQYF. CDR3 nucleotide sequence: TGTGCCAGCAGATTAGACAGGGCGGAGCAGTACTTC.

This clonotype occurred a few times. The CDR3 DNA sequence: TGTGCCAGCTCACCAGGGCTAGCGGGAGGCAAGCAGTTCTTC. Its translation is CASSPGLAGGKQFF. This chain links TRBV18 with TRBJ2-1; 11 nucleotides match TRBD2. Germline lookup yields CDR1 KGHSH and CDR2 LQKENI. The J segment lost 11 bases and the V segment lost 2 bases, leaving 5 bases of the junction unmatched. The CDR3 is 14 residues long.

V gene TRBV3-1 combines with J gene TRBJ2-1; 10 nucleotides match TRBD2. Unmatched junction bases numbered 5, after V lost 2 bases and J lost 4 bases. Germline CDR1 LGHDT, CDR2 YNNKEL (reference sequence). This CDR3 region has 16 residues. The CDR3 coding sequence is TGTGCCAGCAGCCAAACCGGGACTAGCGATTACAATGAGCAGTTCTTC. Its translation is CASSQTGTSDYNEQFF.

This clonotype was observed a single time. This rearrangement joins TRBV5-1 to TRBJ2-7; the match to TRBD2 covers 15 bases. Per germline, CDR1 SGHRS and CDR2 YFSETQ. The CDR3 is 17 residues long. The V and J ends lost 4 bases and 3 bases, in that order; junction bases with no gene match: 8. CDR3 amino acids: CASSPGLAGGVVYEQYF. Here the CDR3 DNA reads TGCGCCAGCAGCCCGGGACTAGCGGGAGGTGTGGTCTACGAGCAGTACTTC.

This clonotype was observed a few times. This chain uses TRBV18 with TRBJ2-4, with 11 bases aligning to TRBD1. The end of the DNA aligns better with TRBJ2-7, so the J call may be wrong. Per the germline V gene, CDR1 is KGHSH and CDR2 is LQKENI. CDR3 length equals 15 residues. The CDR3 coding sequence is TGTGCCAGCTCACCACCTGGGACAGGGGGCTACGAGCAGTACTTC. Protein sequence: CASSPPGTGGYEQYF.

With respect to this clonotype: One base away lies a much larger clone, so this may be a sequencing read error. The CDR3 bases are TGCAGCGTTGAGAGGCTAAGCGGGCCACGTAATGAGCAGTACTTC. Its translation: CSVERLSGPRNEQYF. The chain employs TRBV29-1 and TRBJ2-5; TRBD2 might be the D (6 bases). Germline V gene data show CDR1 as SQVTM and CDR2 as ANQGSEA. This CDR3 region has 15 residues. Between the trimmed V and J ends, which lost 3 bases and 11 bases, there was a span of 25 bases. Looking up the rest from reference TRBV29-1 and TRBJ2-5 gives the full variable domain: SAVISQKPSRDICQRGTSLTIQCQVDSQVTMMFWYRQQPGQSLTLIATANQGSEATYESGFVIDKFPISRPNLTFSTLTVSNMSPEDSSIYLCSVERLSGPRNEQYFGPGTRLLVL.

This clonotype occurred a few times. The chain uses TRBV20-1 and TRBJ2-2, with D possibly being TRBD2 (6 bases). In germline, CDR1 is DFQATT, CDR2 SNEGSKA (reference sequence). The V gene lost 0 bases and the J gene lost 4 bases, with 12 bases spanning the gap. This CDR3 comprises 15 residues. The CDR3: CSARDLTTSTGELFF. DNA for the CDR3: TGCAGTGCTAGAGATCTAACGACTAGCACCGGGGAGCTGTTTTTT.

This clonotype was detected a few times. This rearrangement joins TRBV6-5 to TRBJ2-7; D is uncertain. CDR3 length equals 13 residues. Trimming took 3 bases from V and 3 from J, leaving 9 bases between them. The germline gives CDR1 MNHEY, CDR2 SVGAGI. The chain's CDR3 is CASSYTDRYEQYF. In nucleotides, the CDR3 is TGTGCCAGCAGTTATACGGACCGCTACGAGCAGTACTTC.

The V and J genes are TRBV12-3 or TRBV12-4 and TRBJ2-5, with 8 bases identical to TRBD1. The closer fit of TRBJ2-7 to the DNA end suggests the J call may be wrong. The CDR3 has 14 amino acids. The chain's CDR3 is CASSLPDRGAEQYF. The CDR3 bases are TGTGCCAGCAGTCTACCTGACAGGGGTGCCGAGCAGTACTTC.

This chain links TRBV20-1 with TRBJ2-7; 7 positions match TRBD1. The germline V gene has CDR1 DFQATT and CDR2 SNEGSKA (reference sequence). This CDR3 region has 15 residues. V gave up 3 bases and J gave up 1 base; unmatched junction bases: 9. CDR3 residues: CSARDSGTASYEQYF. CDR3 bases: TGCAGTGCTAGGGACTCCGGGACAGCTTCCTACGAGCAGTACTTC.

The chain combines TRBV12-3 or TRBV12-4 with TRBJ2-5, with D possibly matching TRBD2 (6 bases). V lost 6 bases and J 8 bases, leaving 16 bases between the germline ends. CDR3 length: 13 residues. The CDR3 loop reads CASRTGLDATQYF. The CDR3 region has the DNA TGTGCCAGCAGAACGGGACTGGACGCCACCCAGTACTTC.

In its sample, this clonotype was seen a few times. One end of the junction is discordant with germline, which a read error may explain. The chain uses TRBV5-1 and TRBJ2-1, with 9 bases matching TRBD2. The length of the CDR3 is 18 residues. The V gene's germline CDR1 is SGHRS and CDR2 YFSETQ. This CDR3 reads CASSWGLATQSSYNEQFF. CDR3 nucleotide sequence: TGCGCCAGTAGCTGGGGACTAGCAACCCAGAGCTCCTACAATGAGCAGTTCTTC. Supplemented by reference TRBV5-1 and TRBJ2-1, the full variable domain reads KAGVTQTPRYLIKTRGQQVTLSCSPISGHRSVSWYQQTPGQGLQFLFEYFSETQRNKGNFPGRFSGRQFSNSRSEMNVSTLELGDSALYLCASSWGLATQSSYNEQFFGPGTRLTVL.

The chain couples TRBV6-1 to TRBJ1-4; 7 bases are a match to TRBD1. The CDR3 runs 16 residues. Germline V lookup: CDR1 MNHNS, CDR2 SASEGT. The trim removed 3 bases at V and 7 bases at J, leaving 11 bases unmatched. The CDR3 DNA is TGTGCCAGCAGTGAGAACGACAGGGTTTTAATTGAAAAACTGTTTTTT. It translates to CASSENDRVLIEKLFF.

This chain links TRBV6-1 with TRBJ2-1; 11 bases align to TRBD2. Germline lookup yields CDR1 MNHNS and CDR2 SASEGT. CDR3 length: 15 residues. J lost 13 bases, V lost 8 bases, and 16 bases had no gene match. CDR3 protein: CASGITSGRGETQFF. The CDR3 coding sequence is TGTGCCAGCGGTATAACTAGCGGGAGAGGAGAGACCCAGTTCTTC.

CDR3 sequence reads: CASSGGSLYEQYF. The CDR3 region has the DNA TGTGCCTCCTCCGGGGGGAGTCTGTACGAGCAGTACTTC. V and J are TRBV10-3 and TRBJ2-7, with 7 bases matching TRBD2. The CDR3 loop spans 13 amino acids. The ends lost 11 bases at V and 4 bases at J; junction bases unmatched: 11. Germline-derived CDR1 and CDR2 are ENHRY and SYGVKD.

The V call is TRBV20-1, the J call TRBJ2-1, with D maybe TRBD2 (5 bases). This CDR3 has 12 residues. CDR1 DFQATT and CDR2 SNEGSKA come from the germline V gene (reference sequence). Trimming left V 3 bases short and J 9 bases short, with 12 bases between. CDR3 in DNA: TGCAGTGCTAGGGGTCTGGCGGGTGAGCAGTTCTTC. Translation: CSARGLAGEQFF.

This clonotype was detected only a few times. V and J are TRBV27 and TRBJ2-1; 9 nucleotides agree with TRBD1. The junction had 7 bases not matched to a gene; V was cut back by 6 bases and J by 4 bases. The germline V gene has CDR1 MNHEY and CDR2 SMNVEV (reference sequence). This CDR3 is 15 amino acids long. The CDR3 region is CASSPGTGIYNEQFF. The CDR3 nucleotides read TGTGCCAGCAGCCCCGGGACAGGGATATACAATGAGCAGTTCTTC.